This TCR beta chain was recorded in a study of siplizumab effects on memory and regulatory T cells. Study conclusions and caveats: Naive T cells appeared more varied than memory cells and looked like key alloresponse contributors. Left unconfirmed was the suppressive function of proliferating Tregs from siplizumab cultures.

As for this clone: No antigen is known for it.

There are 13 residues in the CDR3. V lost 6 bases to trimming and J lost 0 bases, with 8 bases between them. Germline CDR1 reads SNHLY; CDR2 reads FYNNEI. Every sample had approximately 97,000 of its TCR templates assayed. Libraries were prepared by immunoSEQ multiplex PCR; TCRdb keeps only in-frame clonotypes and omits some of them. This repertoire shows some 120,000 clones, about 94% found once; its top ten account for under 2%. This chain links TRBV2 with TRBJ1-1; D call uncertain. The sequenced sample consisted of non-Treg CD4+ T cells sorted from blood. This TCR derives from a human donor in good health. Here the CDR3 reads CASSANMNTEAFF. Written as DNA, the CDR3 is TGTGCCAGCAGCGCCAATATGAACACTGAAGCTTTCTTT.